This entry describes one TCR beta chain. Its antigen is as yet unknown. The data belong to a study of long-term antiretroviral therapy in people with HIV. Investigators performed immunoSEQ version v3.0 at survey level. The assay was immunoSEQ multiplex PCR, and TCRdb's table has in-frame clones only and misses some. The table records more than 15,000 clones, around nine tenths of them present only once. Study observations and caveats: In HIV, the repertoires covered a tighter span of CDR3 lengths than in controls.

Sequencing used unsorted PBMCs, obtained 0.3 years after starting antiretroviral therapy. The TCR sequence derives from a man in his sixties with HIV.

The CDR3 nucleotides are TGTGCCAGCAGTGCCGGCCCTGGAGGCTACAATGAGCAGTTCTTC. Amino acids: CASSAGPGGYNEQFF. This chain uses TRBV6-6 with TRBJ2-1; perhaps TRBD2 as D (5 bases). The CDR3 contains 15 residues. V dropped 5 bases and J dropped 3 bases, with 14 bases sitting between them. The germline V gene has CDR1 MNHNY and CDR2 SVGAGI (reference sequence).